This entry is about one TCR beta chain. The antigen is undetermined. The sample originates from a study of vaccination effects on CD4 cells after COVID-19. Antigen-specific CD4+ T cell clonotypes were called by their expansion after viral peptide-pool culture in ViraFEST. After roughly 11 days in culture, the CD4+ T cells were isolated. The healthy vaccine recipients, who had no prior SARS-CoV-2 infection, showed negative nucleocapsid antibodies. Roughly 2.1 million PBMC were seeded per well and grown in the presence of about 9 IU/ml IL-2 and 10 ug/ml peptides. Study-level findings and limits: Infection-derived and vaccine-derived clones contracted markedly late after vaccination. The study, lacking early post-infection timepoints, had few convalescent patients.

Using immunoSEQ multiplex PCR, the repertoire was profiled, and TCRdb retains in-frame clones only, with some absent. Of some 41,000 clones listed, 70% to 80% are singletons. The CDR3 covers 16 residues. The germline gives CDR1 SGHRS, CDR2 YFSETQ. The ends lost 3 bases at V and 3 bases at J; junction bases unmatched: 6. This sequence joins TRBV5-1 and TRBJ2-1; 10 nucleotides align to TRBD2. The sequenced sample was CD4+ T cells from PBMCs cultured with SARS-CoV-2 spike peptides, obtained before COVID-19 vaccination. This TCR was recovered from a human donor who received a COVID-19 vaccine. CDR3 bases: TGCGCCAGCAGCTCACCACTAGCGGGGAACTACAATGAGCAGTTCTTC. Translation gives CASSSPLAGNYNEQFF.